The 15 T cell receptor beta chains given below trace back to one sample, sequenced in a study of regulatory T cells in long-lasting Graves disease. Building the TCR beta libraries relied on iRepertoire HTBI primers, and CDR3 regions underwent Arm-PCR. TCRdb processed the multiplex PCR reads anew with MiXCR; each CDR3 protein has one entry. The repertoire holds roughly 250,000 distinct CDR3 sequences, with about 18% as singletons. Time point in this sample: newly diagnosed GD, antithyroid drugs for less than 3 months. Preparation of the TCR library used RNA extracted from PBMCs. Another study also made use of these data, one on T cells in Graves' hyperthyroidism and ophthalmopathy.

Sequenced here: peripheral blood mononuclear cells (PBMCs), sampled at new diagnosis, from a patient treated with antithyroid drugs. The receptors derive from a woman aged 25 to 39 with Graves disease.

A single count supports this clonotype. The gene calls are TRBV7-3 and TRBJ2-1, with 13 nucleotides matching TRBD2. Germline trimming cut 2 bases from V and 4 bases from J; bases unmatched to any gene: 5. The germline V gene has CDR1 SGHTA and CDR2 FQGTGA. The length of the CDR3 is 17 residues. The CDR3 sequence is CASSLELAGGLYNEQFF. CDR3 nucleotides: TGTGCCAGCAGCTTAGAACTAGCGGGGGGGCTTTACAATGAGCAGTTCTTC. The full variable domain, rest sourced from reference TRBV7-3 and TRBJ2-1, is GAGVSQTPSNKVTEKGKYVELRCDPISGHTALYWYRQSLGQGPEFLIYFQGTGAADDSGLPNDRFFAVRPEGSVSTLKIQRTERGDSAVYLCASSLELAGGLYNEQFFGPGTRLTVL.

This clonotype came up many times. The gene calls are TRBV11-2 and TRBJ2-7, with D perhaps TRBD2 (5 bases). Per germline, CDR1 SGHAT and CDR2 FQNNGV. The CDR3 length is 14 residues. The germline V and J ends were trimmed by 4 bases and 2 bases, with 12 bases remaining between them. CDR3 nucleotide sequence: TGTGCCAGCAGCTCCGGGAAGGGAACCTACGAGCAGTACTTC. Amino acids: CASSSGKGTYEQYF.

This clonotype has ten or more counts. The CDR3 bases are TGTGCCAGCACCCCGGCGGCGGGGAGGTCCCCTGAGGAAGGCTACACCTTC. Encoded protein: CASTPAAGRSPEEGYTF. The chain recombines TRBV7-2 with TRBJ1-2, with D uncertain. This CDR3 has 17 amino acids. V lost 7 bases and J lost 8, with 29 bases in between. Germline CDR1 reads SGHTA; CDR2 reads FQGNSA.

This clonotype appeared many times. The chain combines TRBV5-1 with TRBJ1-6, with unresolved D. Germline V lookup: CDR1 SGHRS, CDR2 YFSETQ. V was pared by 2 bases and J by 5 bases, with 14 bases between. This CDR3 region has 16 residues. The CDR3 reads CASSLTGNVDNSPLHF. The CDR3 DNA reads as TGCGCCAGCAGCTTAACGGGGAACGTGGATAATTCACCCCTCCACTTT.

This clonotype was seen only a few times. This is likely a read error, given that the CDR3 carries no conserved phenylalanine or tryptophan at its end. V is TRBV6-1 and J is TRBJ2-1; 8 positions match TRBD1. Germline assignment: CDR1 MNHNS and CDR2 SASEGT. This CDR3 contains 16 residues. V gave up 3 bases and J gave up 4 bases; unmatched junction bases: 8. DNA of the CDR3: TGTGCCAGCAGTGACCTCCCGAGGACAGGGTACAATGAGCAGTTCCTC. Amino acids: CASSDLPRTGYNEQFL.

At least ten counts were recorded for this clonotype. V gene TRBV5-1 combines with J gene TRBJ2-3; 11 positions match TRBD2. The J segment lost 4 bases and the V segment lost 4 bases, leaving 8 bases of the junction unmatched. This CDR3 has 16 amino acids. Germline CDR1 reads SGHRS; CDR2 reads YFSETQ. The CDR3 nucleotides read TGCGCCAGCAGCCCATTTGATAGCGGGGGGGCAGATACGCAGTATTTT. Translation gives CASSPFDSGGADTQYF. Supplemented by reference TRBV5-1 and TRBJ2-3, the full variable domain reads KAGVTQTPRYLIKTRGQQVTLSCSPISGHRSVSWYQQTPGQGLQFLFEYFSETQRNKGNFPGRFSGRQFSNSRSEMNVSTLELGDSALYLCASSPFDSGGADTQYFGPGTRLTVL.

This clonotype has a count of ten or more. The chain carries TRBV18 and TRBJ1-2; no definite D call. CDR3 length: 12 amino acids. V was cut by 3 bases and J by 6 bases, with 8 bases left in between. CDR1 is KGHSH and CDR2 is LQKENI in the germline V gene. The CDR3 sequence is CASSPDANGYTF. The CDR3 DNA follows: TGTGCCAGCTCACCTGACGCAAATGGCTACACCTTC.

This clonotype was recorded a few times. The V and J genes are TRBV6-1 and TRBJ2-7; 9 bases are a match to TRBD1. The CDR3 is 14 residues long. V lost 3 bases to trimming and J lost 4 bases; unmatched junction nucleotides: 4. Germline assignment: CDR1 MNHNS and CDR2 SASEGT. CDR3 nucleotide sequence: TGTGCCAGCAGTGAGGGACAGGGAATGTACGAGCAGTACTTC. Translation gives CASSEGQGMYEQYF.

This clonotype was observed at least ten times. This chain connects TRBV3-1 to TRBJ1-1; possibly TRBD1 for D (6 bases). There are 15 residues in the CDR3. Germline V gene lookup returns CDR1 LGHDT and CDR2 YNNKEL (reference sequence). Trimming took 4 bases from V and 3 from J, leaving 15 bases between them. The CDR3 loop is CASSPPQGRDTEAFF. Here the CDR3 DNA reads TGTGCCAGCAGCCCCCCTCAGGGGCGGGACACTGAAGCTTTCTTT. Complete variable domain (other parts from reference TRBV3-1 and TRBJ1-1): DTAVSQTPKYLVTQMGNDKSIKCEQNLGHDTMYWYKQDSKKFLKIMFSYNNKELIINETVPNRFSPKSPDKAHLNLHINSLELGDSAVYFCASSPPQGRDTEAFFGQGTRLTVV.

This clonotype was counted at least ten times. The CDR3 region has the DNA TGTGCCAGCAGGCGGGACAGAACCCAGCCCCAGCATTTT. It specifies CASRRDRTQPQHF. This chain links TRBV6-1 with TRBJ1-5; 7 nucleotides agree with TRBD1. J lost 7 bases, V lost 6 bases, and 6 bases had no gene match. CDR3 length: 13 amino acids. The germline CDR1 and CDR2 sequences are MNHNS and SASEGT.

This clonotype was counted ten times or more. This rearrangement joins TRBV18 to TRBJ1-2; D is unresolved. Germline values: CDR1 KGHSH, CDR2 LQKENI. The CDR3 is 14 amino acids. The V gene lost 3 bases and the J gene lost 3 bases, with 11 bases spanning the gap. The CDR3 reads CASSPGVSHYGYTF. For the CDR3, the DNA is TGTGCCAGCTCACCCGGGGTCTCTCACTATGGCTACACCTTC.

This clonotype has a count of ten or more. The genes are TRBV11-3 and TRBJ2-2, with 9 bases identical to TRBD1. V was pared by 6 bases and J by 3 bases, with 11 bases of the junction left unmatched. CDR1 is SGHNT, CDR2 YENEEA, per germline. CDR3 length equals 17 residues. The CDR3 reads CASRGQGRPTDTGELFF. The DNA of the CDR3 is TGTGCCAGCAGAGGACAGGGGCGTCCGACGGACACCGGGGAGCTGTTTTTT.

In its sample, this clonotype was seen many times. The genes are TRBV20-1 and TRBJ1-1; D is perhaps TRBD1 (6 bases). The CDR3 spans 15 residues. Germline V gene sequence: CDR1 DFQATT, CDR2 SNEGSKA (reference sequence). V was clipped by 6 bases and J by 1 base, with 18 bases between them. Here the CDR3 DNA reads TGCAGTGCAAGACGACCGGGACACCGGAACACTGAAGCTTTCTTT. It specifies CSARRPGHRNTEAFF.

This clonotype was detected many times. The CDR3 loop is CASSEARVNTEAFF. CDR3 DNA: TGTGCCAGCAGTGAAGCGCGAGTAAACACTGAAGCTTTCTTT. V and J are TRBV6-1 and TRBJ1-1; no firm D call. CDR1 is MNHNS, CDR2 SASEGT, per germline. The V end was cut by 0 bases, the J end by 2 bases, with 7 bases between. The CDR3 is 14 residues long.

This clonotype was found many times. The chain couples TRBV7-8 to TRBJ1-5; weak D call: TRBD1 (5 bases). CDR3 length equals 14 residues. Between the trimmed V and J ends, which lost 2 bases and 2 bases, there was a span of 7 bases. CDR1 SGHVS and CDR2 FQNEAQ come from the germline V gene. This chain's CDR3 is CASSLRGGNQPQHF. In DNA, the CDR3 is TGTGCCAGCAGCTTAAGGGGAGGCAATCAGCCCCAGCATTTT.